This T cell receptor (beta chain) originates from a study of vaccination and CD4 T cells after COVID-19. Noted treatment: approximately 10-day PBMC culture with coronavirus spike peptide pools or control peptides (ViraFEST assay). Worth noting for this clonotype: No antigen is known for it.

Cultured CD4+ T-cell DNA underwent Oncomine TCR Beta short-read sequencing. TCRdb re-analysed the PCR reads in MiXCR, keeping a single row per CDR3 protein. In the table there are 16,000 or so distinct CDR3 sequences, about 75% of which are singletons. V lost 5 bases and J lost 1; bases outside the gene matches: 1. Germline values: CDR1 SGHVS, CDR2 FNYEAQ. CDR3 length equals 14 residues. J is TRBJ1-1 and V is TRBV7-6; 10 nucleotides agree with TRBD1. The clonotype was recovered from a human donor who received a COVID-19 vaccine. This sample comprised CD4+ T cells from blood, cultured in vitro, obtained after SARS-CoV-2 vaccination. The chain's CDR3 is CASSGQGGNTEAFF. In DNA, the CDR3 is TGTGCCAGCAGCGGACAGGGGGGGAACACTGAAGCTTTCTTT.